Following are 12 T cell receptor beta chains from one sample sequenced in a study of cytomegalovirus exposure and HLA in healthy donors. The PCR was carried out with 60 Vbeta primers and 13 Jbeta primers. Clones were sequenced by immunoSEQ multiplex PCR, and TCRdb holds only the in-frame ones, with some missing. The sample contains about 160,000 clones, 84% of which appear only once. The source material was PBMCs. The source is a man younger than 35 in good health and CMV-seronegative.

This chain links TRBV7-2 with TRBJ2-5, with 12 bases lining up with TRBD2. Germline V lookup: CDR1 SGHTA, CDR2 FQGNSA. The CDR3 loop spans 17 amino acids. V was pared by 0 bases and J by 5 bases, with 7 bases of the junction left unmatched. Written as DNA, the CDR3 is TGTGCCAGCAGCTTAGCGCAGCTAGCGGGAGGGCCGGAGACCCAGTACTTC. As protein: CASSLAQLAGGPETQYF.

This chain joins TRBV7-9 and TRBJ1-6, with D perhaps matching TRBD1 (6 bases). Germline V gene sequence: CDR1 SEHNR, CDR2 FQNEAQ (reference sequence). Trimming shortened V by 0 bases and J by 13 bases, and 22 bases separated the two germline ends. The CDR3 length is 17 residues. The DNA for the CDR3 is TGTGCCAGCAGCTTAGCCGGGACAACTAATTACTTTAGGCCCCTCCACTTT. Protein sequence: CASSLAGTTNYFRPLHF. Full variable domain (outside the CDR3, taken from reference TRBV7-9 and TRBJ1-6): DTGVSQNPRHKITKRGQNVTFRCDPISEHNRLYWYRQTLGQGPEFLTYFQNEAQLEKSRLLSDRFSAERPKGSFSTLEIQRTEQGDSAMYLCASSLAGTTNYFRPLHFGNGTRLTVT.

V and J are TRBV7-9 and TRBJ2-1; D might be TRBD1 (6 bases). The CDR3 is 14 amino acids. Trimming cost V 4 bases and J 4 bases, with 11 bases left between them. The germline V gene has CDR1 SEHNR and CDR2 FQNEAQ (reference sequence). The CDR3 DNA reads TGTGCCAGCAGCTCCAGGACAGTTTACAATGAGCAGTTCTTC. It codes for CASSSRTVYNEQFF.

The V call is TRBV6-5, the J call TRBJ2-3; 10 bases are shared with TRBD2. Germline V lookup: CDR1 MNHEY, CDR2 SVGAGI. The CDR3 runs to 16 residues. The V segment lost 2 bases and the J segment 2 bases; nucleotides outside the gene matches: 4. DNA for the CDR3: TGTGCCAGCAGTTACCGCCTAGCGGGGGACACAGATACGCAGTATTTT. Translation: CASSYRLAGDTDTQYF.

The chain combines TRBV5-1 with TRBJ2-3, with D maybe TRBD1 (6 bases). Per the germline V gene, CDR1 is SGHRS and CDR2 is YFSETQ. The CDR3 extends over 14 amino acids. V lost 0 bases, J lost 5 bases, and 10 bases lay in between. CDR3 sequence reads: CASSLVSGEDTQYF. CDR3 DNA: TGCGCCAGCAGCTTGGTGTCAGGGGAAGATACGCAGTATTTT.

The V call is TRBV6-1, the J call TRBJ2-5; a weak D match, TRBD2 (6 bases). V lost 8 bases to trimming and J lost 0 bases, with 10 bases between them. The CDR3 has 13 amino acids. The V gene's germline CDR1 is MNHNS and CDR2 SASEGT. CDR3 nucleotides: TGTGCCAGCGGCGGGGACTACCAAGAGACCCAGTACTTC. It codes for CASGGDYQETQYF.

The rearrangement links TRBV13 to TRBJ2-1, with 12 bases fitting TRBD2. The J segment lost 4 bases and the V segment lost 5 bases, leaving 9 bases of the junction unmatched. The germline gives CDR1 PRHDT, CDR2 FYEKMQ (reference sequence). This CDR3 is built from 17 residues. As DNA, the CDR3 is TGTGCCAGCAGCCCCCCCGGGCTAGCGGGGGGGTACAATGAGCAGTTCTTC. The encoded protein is CASSPPGLAGGYNEQFF.

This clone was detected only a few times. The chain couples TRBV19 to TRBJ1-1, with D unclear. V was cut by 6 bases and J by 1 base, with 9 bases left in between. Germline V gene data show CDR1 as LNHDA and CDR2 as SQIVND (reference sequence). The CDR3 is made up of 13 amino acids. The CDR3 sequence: CASSSGENTEAFF. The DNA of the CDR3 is TGTGCCAGTAGCTCAGGTGAGAACACTGAAGCTTTCTTT. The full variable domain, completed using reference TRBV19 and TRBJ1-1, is DGGITQSPKYLFRKEGQNVTLSCEQNLNHDAMYWYRQDPGQGLRLIYYSQIVNDFQKGDIAEGYSVSREKKESFPLTVTSAQKNPTAFYLCASSSGENTEAFFGQGTRLTVV.

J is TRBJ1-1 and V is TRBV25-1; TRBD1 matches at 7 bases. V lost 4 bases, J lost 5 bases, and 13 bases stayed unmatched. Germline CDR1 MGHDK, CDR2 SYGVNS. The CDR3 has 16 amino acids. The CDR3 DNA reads TGTGCCAGCAGTGCTGGGACAGCCTATCGGCGTACTGAAGCTTTCTTT. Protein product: CASSAGTAYRRTEAFF. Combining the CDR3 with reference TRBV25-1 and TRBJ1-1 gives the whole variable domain EADIYQTPRYLVIGTGKKITLECSQTMGHDKMYWYQQDPGMELHLIHYSYGVNSTEKGDLSSESTVSRIRTEHFPLTLESARPSHTSQYLCASSAGTAYRRTEAFFGQGTRLTVV.

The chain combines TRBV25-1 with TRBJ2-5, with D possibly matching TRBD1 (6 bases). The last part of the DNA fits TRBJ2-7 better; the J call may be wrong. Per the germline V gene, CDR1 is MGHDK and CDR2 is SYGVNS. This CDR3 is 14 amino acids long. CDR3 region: CASRMTGPLSEQYF. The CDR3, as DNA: TGTGCCAGCAGGATGACAGGACCCCTATCCGAGCAGTACTTC.

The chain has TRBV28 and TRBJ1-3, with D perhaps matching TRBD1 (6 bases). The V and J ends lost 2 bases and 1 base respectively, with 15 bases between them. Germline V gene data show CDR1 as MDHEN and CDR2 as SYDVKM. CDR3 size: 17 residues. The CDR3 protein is CASSLRTRQESGNTIYF. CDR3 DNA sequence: TGTGCCAGCAGTTTACGTACCCGACAGGAATCTGGAAACACCATATATTTT.

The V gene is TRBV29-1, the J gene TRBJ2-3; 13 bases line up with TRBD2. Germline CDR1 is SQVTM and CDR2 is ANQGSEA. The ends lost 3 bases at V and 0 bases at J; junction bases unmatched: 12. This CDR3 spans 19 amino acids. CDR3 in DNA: TGCAGCGTTGACTTAATTTTGGGACTAGCGGGAACTAGCACAGATACGCAGTATTTT. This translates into CSVDLILGLAGTSTDTQYF.